One T cell receptor beta chain is described in this entry. The record originates from a study of blood T cell repertoires in COVID-19. The wider study: Whether acute or convalescent, the COVID-19 samples came from the United States, Italy and Spain.

Germline V gene data show CDR1 as LNHDA and CDR2 as SQIVND (reference sequence). The CDR3 contains 15 residues. Trimming shortened V by 4 bases and J by 5 bases, and 15 bases separated the two germline ends. In the authors' workflow: Estimated nucleated cell counts came from reference gene primer amplification. Only in-frame clones appear in the TCRdb table, and some are missing; sequencing was by immunoSEQ multiplex PCR. Clonal size and the V and J genes are those of that table, whereas D and trimming came from the DNA. The profile shows about 42,000 clones, 60% to 80% of them singletons. This receptor was taken from a woman in her seventies with acute or convalescent COVID-19. The chain has TRBV19 and TRBJ2-1, with a weak D call TRBD2 (5 bases). Sequences were obtained from peripheral blood. CDR3 protein: CASSRLHGPDNEQFF. Written as DNA, the CDR3 is TGTGCCAGTAGTAGACTACATGGCCCCGACAATGAGCAGTTCTTC.